A selection of T cell receptor beta chains follows, all from one sample in a study of human T cells and chemical hapten exposure. Via MiXCR, TCRdb re-called the RACE reads, giving one row per CDR3 protein. The sample yields 250,000 or so distinct CDR3 sequences, about 7.7% seen once. Sequences were derived from whole blood, sampled in connection with sensitization to the hapten diphenylcyclopropenone (DPC). The receptor set was obtained from a man between 18 and 29 years old with alopecia areata. Some clones in this sample may be carry-over from other donors' samples. CDR3s include the opening cysteine and the closing phenylalanine or tryptophan. A D gene is named only where the DNA matches it firmly. The size entry is marked missing in some rows and otherwise reads once, few, many or a size class.

j_call v_call d_call clone_size cdr3_aa cdr3_nt
TRBJ2-3 TRBV7-9 NA few CASSLNRLFTDTQYF TGTGCCAGCAGCTTAAACAGGCTCTTCACAGATACGCAGTATTTT
TRBJ2-1 TRBV2 TRBD1 many CANDRQGTPNEQFF TGTGCCAACGATCGACAGGGAACCCCGAATGAGCAGTTCTTC
TRBJ1-1 TRBV27 NA NA CASSLRLGEDGAFF TGTGCCAGCAGTTTGAGATTGGGGGAGGATGGGGCTTTCTTT
TRBJ1-3 TRBV2 NA many CASSELGVLGNTIYF TGTGCCAGCAGTGAACTAGGCGTACTGGGAAACACCATATATTTT
TRBJ2-5 TRBV7-6 TRBD1 NA CASSSGTVETQYF TGTGCCAGCAGCTCCGGGACAGTGGAGACCCAGTACTTC
TRBJ2-3 TRBV20-1 NA NA CSARDDGGDTDTQYF TGCAGTGCTAGAGATGACGGGGGCGACACAGATACGCAGTATTTT
TRBJ2-1 TRBV2 TRBD1 few CASIIDRGLQDEQFF TGTGCCAGCATTATAGACAGGGGGCTGCAGGATGAGCAGTTCTTC
TRBJ1-1 TRBV29-1 NA few CSVEGIQAFF TGCAGCGTTGAGGGGATCCAAGCTTTCTTT
TRBJ1-4 TRBV7-9 NA NA CASSSSGRAEKLFF TGTGCCAGCAGCTCTTCAGGGAGGGCAGAAAAACTGTTTTTT
TRBJ1-2 TRBV14 NA many CASSQEQQSQYYGYTF TGTGCCAGCAGCCAAGAGCAACAGTCTCAATACTATGGCTACACCTTC
TRBJ2-3 TRBV20-1 TRBD2 NA CSAAPGGGGDLTDTQYF TGCAGTGCTGCCCCGGGGGGGGGCGGCGACCTCACAGATACGCAGTATTTT
TRBJ1-6 TRBV2 TRBD1 NA CASSATTGWNSPLHF TGTGCCAGTAGTGCTACGACAGGGTGGAATTCACCCCTCCACTTT
TRBJ2-6 TRBV4-3 NA few CASSQDEGGSGANVLTF TGCGCCAGCAGCCAAGATGAGGGTGGCTCTGGGGCCAACGTCCTGACTTTC
TRBJ2-2 TRBV7-8 TRBD2 NA CASSFQAGGLANTGELFF TGTGCCAGCAGCTTTCAAGCGGGGGGGCTCGCGAACACCGGGGAGCTGTTTTTT